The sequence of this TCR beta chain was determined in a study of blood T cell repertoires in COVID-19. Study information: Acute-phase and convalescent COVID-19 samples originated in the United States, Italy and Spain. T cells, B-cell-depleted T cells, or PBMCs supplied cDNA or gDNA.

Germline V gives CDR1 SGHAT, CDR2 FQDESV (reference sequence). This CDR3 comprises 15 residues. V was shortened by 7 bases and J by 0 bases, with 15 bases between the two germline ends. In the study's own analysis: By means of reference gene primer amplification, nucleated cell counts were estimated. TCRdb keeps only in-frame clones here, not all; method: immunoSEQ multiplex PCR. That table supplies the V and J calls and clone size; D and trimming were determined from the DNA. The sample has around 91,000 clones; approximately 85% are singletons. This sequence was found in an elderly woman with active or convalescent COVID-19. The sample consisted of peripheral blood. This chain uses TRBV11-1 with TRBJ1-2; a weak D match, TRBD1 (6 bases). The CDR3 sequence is CASTPMTGTNYGYTF. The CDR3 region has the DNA TGTGCCAGCACCCCGATGACAGGAACTAACTATGGCTACACCTTC.